The clone carrying this T cell receptor (beta chain) has more than one count but fewer than ten. TCRdb independently ran MiXCR on the RT-PCR reads; one entry per CDR3 protein. Altogether about 680,000 distinct CDR3 sequences are present, more than 13% being singletons, with the ten largest covering roughly 3.9%. There are 15 residues in the CDR3. Trimming stripped 4 bases from V and 6 bases from J, with 16 bases between. From germline, CDR1 is MNHEY and CDR2 SMNVEV (reference sequence). The receptor's source is a female donor in good health, serving as a healthy control. Material: memory CD4+ T cells from blood. This chain joins TRBV27 and TRBJ1-5, with a tentative D call TRBD1 (5 bases). In DNA, the CDR3 is TGTGCCAGCAGTTCCTCGGGGGGAGGGATTCAGCCCCAGCATTTT. It is translated as CASSSSGGGIQPQHF.